This T cell receptor beta chain emerged from a study of cytomegalovirus exposure and HLA in healthy donors. Across the study: Unique TCRs numbering about 85 million, obtained from HLA-typed donors, made up an early data release. Study-wide results and limits: Per a prior analysis, the majority of TCR beta V segments were productive roughly 87% or roughly 30% of the time. When a later analysis was performed, an Asian-associated ancestry cluster reportedly had fewer N-insertions than the 666-donor mean. Rates of TCR association differed by HLA locus in a later analysis, with DRB1 highest and HLA-C lowest.

The PCR had 60 Vbeta and 13 Jbeta primers. Using immunoSEQ multiplex PCR, the repertoire was profiled, and TCRdb retains in-frame clones only, with some absent. The table shows some 220,000 clones, with around 84% occurring only once. This CDR3 comprises 14 residues. Unmatched junction bases numbered 8, after V lost 5 bases and J lost 6 bases. Germline loops: CDR1 SSHAT, CDR2 FNYEAQ (reference sequence). In the case of this clone: Its antigen remains unidentified.

Sequenced input: PBMCs. The receptor's source is a girl under 10 years old in good health and CMV-seronegative. This chain connects TRBV7-7 to TRBJ2-7, with 9 bases aligning to TRBD1. The CDR3 spells CASSPGQGLSEQYF. The CDR3 DNA sequence: TGTGCCAGCAGCCCCGGACAGGGGCTTTCCGAGCAGTACTTC. Combining the CDR3 with reference TRBV7-7 and TRBJ2-7 gives the whole variable domain GAGVSQSPRYKVTKRGQDVTLRCDPISSHATLYWYQQALGQGPEFLTYFNYEAQPDKSGLPSDRFSAERPEGSISTLTIQRTEQRDSAMYRCASSPGQGLSEQYFGPGTRLTVT.